Listed here are 28 T cell receptor beta chains from one sample, sequenced in a study of T cells in Graves' hyperthyroidism and ophthalmopathy (dated by TCRdb to the late 2010s). The method was multiplex PCR. Sequenced using an Illumina HiSeq 2000. Amplification of TCR beta CDR3 regions was carried out from RNA transcripts. A first-round RT-PCR of the TCR CDR3 used the HTBI primer set with the Qiagen OneStep RT-PCR kit. TCRdb trimmed public reads at Q25 via fastp, called clones via MiXCR and kept in-frame beta chains. Under each unique CDR3 protein, matching rows form one entry showing the most common genes and DNA. Here the sample has 650,000 to 750,000 distinct CDR3 sequences; around 15% occur a single time. About a tenth of the sample rests with the top ten. The specimen sequenced was blood. These receptor sequences come from a woman younger than 35 with Graves' hyperthyroidism.

This clonotype was picked up many times. The V gene is TRBV11-3, the J gene TRBJ1-2, with a weak D call TRBD1 (6 bases). The CDR3 has 14 residues. Germline assignment: CDR1 SGHNT and CDR2 YENEEA. Trimming took 5 bases from V and 3 from J, leaving 13 bases between them. CDR3 region: CASSPQAGDYGYTF. The CDR3 nucleotides are TGTGCCAGCAGCCCCCAGGCAGGGGACTATGGCTACACCTTC.

A few counts support this clonotype. This may stem from a read error, because a much larger clone lies one nucleotide away. The rearrangement joins TRBV7-2 to TRBJ2-7; 9 bases fit TRBD2. In germline, CDR1 is SGHTA, CDR2 FQGNSA. CDR3 length equals 16 residues. Trimming removed 4 bases from V and 3 bases from J; junction bases left unmatched: 10. The CDR3 loop reads CASSSAASGAYYEQYF. The CDR3 region has the DNA TGTGCCAGCAGCTCAGCCGCTAGCGGGGCGTACTACGAGCAGTACTTC.

The rearrangement joins TRBV30 to TRBJ2-7; 9 positions agree with TRBD1. This CDR3 has 13 residues. Unmatched junction bases numbered 8, after V lost 5 bases and J lost 6 bases. The germline CDR1 and CDR2 sequences are GTSNPN and SVGIG (reference sequence). The CDR3 loop is CAWLGQGRGEQYF. The CDR3 coding sequence is TGTGCCTGGCTAGGACAGGGGAGGGGCGAGCAGTACTTC.

This clonotype was recorded many times. The V call is TRBV4-1, the J call TRBJ1-5; D uncertain. V lost 1 base and J 9 bases, leaving 13 bases between the germline ends. The CDR3 spans 14 residues. Germline lookup yields CDR1 MGHRA and CDR2 YSYEKL. This chain's CDR3 is CASSQVGQIGPQHF. In DNA form, the CDR3 reads TGCGCCAGCAGCCAAGTCGGCCAGATTGGGCCCCAGCATTTT.

This clonotype was recorded many times. CDR3 protein: CASSYSVGGRDYNQPQHF. The CDR3 DNA reads TGTGCCAGCAGTTACTCCGTTGGGGGCAGGGACTACAATCAGCCCCAGCATTTT. The chain links TRBV6-6 to TRBJ1-5; a possible D gene is TRBD1 (6 bases). CDR3 length: 18 residues. Germline values: CDR1 MNHNY, CDR2 SVGAGI (reference sequence). Trimming took 0 bases from V and 3 from J, leaving 18 bases between them.

The genes are TRBV3-1 and TRBJ2-5, with D possibly TRBD2 on 6 matching bases. Germline values: CDR1 LGHDT, CDR2 YNNKEL (reference sequence). The V and J ends lost 0 bases and 7 bases respectively, with 12 bases between them. The CDR3 is made up of 14 amino acids. The DNA of the CDR3 is TGTGCCAGCAGCCAAGAACCGGGAGATGGGACCCAGTACTTC. This gives the protein CASSQEPGDGTQYF.

Comment on this clonotype: A much larger clone sits a single nucleotide away, making a read error possible. V is TRBV7-8 and J is TRBJ2-1, with TRBD2 matching 9 bases. The CDR3 spans 15 residues. The V segment lost 5 bases and the J segment 10 bases; nucleotides outside the gene matches: 12. Germline V CDR1 and CDR2: SGHVS, FQNEAQ. The DNA of the CDR3 is TGTGCCAGCAGCCCCAGGAGGACTAGCGCCTACGAGCAGTTCTTC. Its translation: CASSPRRTSAYEQFF.

This clonotype was counted a few times. This chain links TRBV5-4 with TRBJ1-1; 7 nucleotides match TRBD1. The CDR3 totals 13 residues. CDR1 is SGHNT and CDR2 is YYREEE in the germline V gene (reference sequence). Unmatched junction bases numbered 8, after V lost 7 bases and J lost 5 bases. The CDR3: CASASGGNTEAFF. The CDR3 DNA reads as TGTGCCAGCGCGTCAGGGGGAAATACTGAAGCTTTCTTT.

This clonotype was seen more than once but under ten times. This chain connects TRBV28 to TRBJ2-7; 8 bases fit TRBD1. Germline CDR1 is MDHEN and CDR2 is SYDVKM. With 6 bases clipped from V and 2 bases from J, the junction kept 6 bases outside the gene matches. The CDR3 has 14 residues. This chain's CDR3 is CASSLTGDPYEQYF. For the CDR3, the DNA is TGTGCCAGCAGCCTGACAGGGGATCCCTACGAGCAGTACTTC.

The table lists this clonotype with a few counts. V usage is TRBV20-1 and J usage is TRBJ2-5; D unresolved. V was pared by 3 bases and J by 4 bases, with 9 bases between. The CDR3 spans 12 residues. The germline gives CDR1 DFQATT, CDR2 SNEGSKA (reference sequence). CDR3 amino acids: CSASSRLETQYF. For the CDR3, the DNA is TGCAGTGCTAGCTCCAGGCTAGAGACCCAGTACTTC.

This clonotype was counted many times. The gene calls are TRBV6-1 and TRBJ2-5; D tentatively fits TRBD1 or TRBD2 (5 bases each). With 3 bases removed from V and 3 bases from J, the gap between germline ends came to 17 bases. CDR3 length: 16 amino acids. The germline gives CDR1 MNHNS, CDR2 SASEGT. In DNA, the CDR3 is TGTGCCAGCAGTGACCGGGGAACCGGGACGGAAGAGACCCAGTACTTC. Its translation is CASSDRGTGTEETQYF.

The rearrangement uses TRBV27 and TRBJ2-7, with 11 bases identical to TRBD2. CDR1 is MNHEY and CDR2 is SMNVEV in the germline V gene (reference sequence). The CDR3 covers 16 residues. The ends lost 5 bases at V and 1 base at J; junction bases unmatched: 7. CDR3 residues: CASSPILAGESYEQYF. The CDR3 DNA sequence: TGTGCCAGCAGTCCGATACTAGCGGGAGAGTCCTACGAGCAGTACTTC.

This clonotype was seen a handful of times. The chain joins TRBV20-1 to TRBJ1-2; a weak D match, TRBD1 (5 bases). V dropped 5 bases and J dropped 8 bases, with 12 bases sitting between them. Germline V lookup: CDR1 DFQATT, CDR2 SNEGSKA (reference sequence). The CDR3 runs to 11 residues. The CDR3 region has the DNA TGCAGTGCTGGGACGTCGCCAGGCTACACCTTC. Protein product: CSAGTSPGYTF.

This clonotype was counted ten times or more. The chain links TRBV7-2 to TRBJ2-1; D possibly matches TRBD1 or TRBD2 (5 bases each). Between the trimmed V and J ends, which lost 3 bases and 8 bases, there was a span of 20 bases. Germline V CDR1 and CDR2: SGHTA, FQGNSA. This CDR3 is built from 16 residues. The CDR3 sequence is CASSFTGTPPTHEQFF. CDR3 nucleotide sequence: TGTGCCAGCAGCTTTACCGGGACCCCCCCAACCCATGAGCAGTTCTTC.

The chain is built from TRBV6-9 and TRBJ2-1; TRBD1 agrees at 9 bases. The V gene's germline CDR1 is MNHGY and CDR2 SVAAGI. V was pared by 3 bases and J by 7 bases, with 7 bases of the junction left unmatched. The CDR3 is made up of 15 amino acids. The CDR3 coding sequence is TGTGCCAGCAGTTACGCCGGGACAGGGTTGAATGAGCAGTTCTTC. This codes for CASSYAGTGLNEQFF.

There are many counts of this clonotype. The J gene is TRBJ2-1, the V gene TRBV28; 7 positions agree with TRBD2. The ends lost 10 bases at V and 1 base at J; junction bases unmatched: 4. Germline CDR1 MDHEN, CDR2 SYDVKM. The CDR3 is 13 residues long. CDR3 region: CAIVAGSYNEQFF. The DNA of the CDR3 is TGTGCCATAGTAGCGGGTTCCTACAATGAGCAGTTCTTC.

This clonotype was counted at least ten times. J is TRBJ2-3 and V is TRBV20-1, with TRBD2 matching 12 bases. V lost 1 base, J lost 2 bases, and 4 bases stayed unmatched. In germline, CDR1 is DFQATT, CDR2 SNEGSKA (reference sequence). This CDR3 has 16 residues. CDR3 in amino acids: CSARGRTSGNTDTQYF. The CDR3 DNA is TGCAGTGCTAGAGGCAGGACTAGCGGGAACACAGATACGCAGTATTTT.

V is TRBV5-1 and J is TRBJ1-2; TRBD1 matches 10 bases. There are 14 residues in the CDR3. After removal of 3 bases from V and 8 bases from J, the junction contained 7 bases not matched to a gene. The germline gives CDR1 SGHRS, CDR2 YFSETQ. CDR3 sequence (DNA): TGCGCCAGCAGCTCTGGACAGGGGGGCCAGGGCTACACCTTC. Encoded protein: CASSSGQGGQGYTF.

This clonotype showed up many times. CDR3 bases: TGTGCCAGCGGGAACAGGGAACTGTCCCTGGGCTACACCTTC. As protein: CASGNRELSLGYTF. The V gene is TRBV7-3, the J gene TRBJ1-2, with a weak D call TRBD1 (6 bases). Trimming removed 8 bases from V and 8 bases from J, with 21 bases in between. In germline, CDR1 is SGHTA, CDR2 FQGTGA. CDR3 size: 14 residues.

The sample holds a few counts of this clonotype. V usage is TRBV19 and J usage is TRBJ2-3; 9 nucleotides line up with TRBD1. The germline CDR1 and CDR2 sequences are LNHDA and SQIVND (reference sequence). This CDR3 has 15 amino acids. Germline trimming cut 5 bases from V and 3 bases from J; bases unmatched to any gene: 6. DNA of the CDR3: TGTGCCAGTAGTGTCTACGGGACAGGGACAGATACGCAGTATTTT. It is translated as CASSVYGTGTDTQYF.

This clonotype has a handful of counts. The rearrangement links TRBV28 to TRBJ2-6; D gene ambiguous. CDR1 MDHEN and CDR2 SYDVKM come from the germline V gene. Trimming pared 7 bases from V and 4 bases from J, leaving 11 bases between. This CDR3 is 14 amino acids long. DNA for the CDR3: TGTGCCAGCACTTCCCTGTCGGGGGCCAACGTCCTGACTTTC. Residues: CASTSLSGANVLTF.

This clonotype has ten or more counts. The genes are TRBV30 and TRBJ2-3; 13 bases agree with TRBD2. The CDR3 length is 18 residues. Germline V gene lookup returns CDR1 GTSNPN and CDR2 SVGIG (reference sequence). The V and J ends lost 1 base and 1 base, in that order; junction bases with no gene match: 8. In DNA form, the CDR3 reads TGTGCCTGGAGTGAACTAGCGGGAGGGCCTAGGGGCACAGATACGCAGTATTTT. It encodes CAWSELAGGPRGTDTQYF.

This clonotype was seen repeatedly, ten times or more. The V call is TRBV18, the J call TRBJ1-1; no clear D gene. This CDR3 is built from 12 residues. Germline V gives CDR1 KGHSH, CDR2 LQKENI. Trimming shortened V by 4 bases and J by 9 bases, and 12 bases separated the two germline ends. The CDR3 DNA reads as TGTGCCAGCTCACTTGACCGTGTCCAAGCTTTCTTT. Protein product: CASSLDRVQAFF.

In this sample, this clonotype turned up many times. The chain employs TRBV20-1 and TRBJ2-7; TRBD1 agrees at 7 bases. CDR1 and CDR2 (germline): DFQATT, SNEGSKA (reference sequence). The junction had 18 bases not matched to a gene; V was cut back by 0 bases and J by 1 base. The CDR3 spans 19 residues. In DNA, the CDR3 is TGCAGTGCTAGAGATGTCACACAGGGGCCACTTGTCCCTTCCTACGAGCAGTACTTC. This gives the protein CSARDVTQGPLVPSYEQYF.

This clonotype appeared many times. DNA of the CDR3: TGCGCCAGCAGTGAGGGATCGAACACTGAAGCTTTCTTT. Amino acid sequence: CASSEGSNTEAFF. The chain carries TRBV10-1 and TRBJ1-1; no clear D gene. Germline V gene data show CDR1 as WNHNN and CDR2 as SYGVQD (reference sequence). V was shortened by 2 bases and J by 1 base, with 5 bases between the two germline ends. The CDR3 totals 13 residues.

In this sample, this clonotype turned up a few times. The chain employs TRBV24-1 and TRBJ2-3; D is perhaps TRBD1 or TRBD2 (5 bases each). Germline values: CDR1 KGHDR, CDR2 SFDVKD. V was clipped by 2 bases and J by 6 bases, with 14 bases between them. CDR3 length: 15 amino acids. This CDR3 reads CATSDWGSSSDTQYF. The DNA for the CDR3 is TGTGCCACCAGTGATTGGGGGAGTAGTAGTGATACGCAGTATTTT.

The chain joins TRBV11-2 to TRBJ2-7, with 10 bases aligning to TRBD1. V dropped 2 bases and J dropped 6; count of bases not matched to a gene: 4. The CDR3 covers 14 residues. Germline values: CDR1 SGHAT, CDR2 FQNNGV. CDR3 loop: CASSLRDRGGEQYF. The CDR3 nucleotides are TGTGCCAGCAGCTTAAGGGACAGGGGTGGCGAGCAGTACTTC.

This clonotype was detected ten times or more. The gene calls are TRBV7-8 and TRBJ2-5; 9 nucleotides line up with TRBD2. The junction had 13 bases not matched to a gene; V was cut back by 7 bases and J by 4 bases. Germline V CDR1 and CDR2: SGHVS, FQNEAQ. There are 16 residues in the CDR3. The CDR3 region is CASTLLRLAVGETQYF. DNA of the CDR3: TGTGCCAGCACACTCCTGCGACTAGCGGTCGGAGAGACCCAGTACTTC. Variable domain in full (rest from reference TRBV7-8 and TRBJ2-5): GAGVSQSPRYKVAKRGQDVALRCDPISGHVSLFWYQQALGQGPEFLTYFQNEAQLDKSGLPSDRFFAERPEGSVSTLKIQRTQQEDSAVYLCASTLLRLAVGETQYFGPGTRLLVL.